The 13 T cell receptor beta chains in this list originate from one sample, sequenced in a study of T cells in Graves' hyperthyroidism and ophthalmopathy. RNA transcripts provided the source from which TCR beta CDR3 regions were amplified. First-round RT-PCR with HTBI primers amplified the TCR CDR3 region. TCRdb independently ran MiXCR on the multiplex PCR reads; one entry per CDR3 protein. This sample has about half a million distinct CDR3 sequences, with approximately 24% found just once. Sequencing was done on a sample of blood. These receptors were collected from a woman aged 25 to 45 with Graves' ophthalmopathy.

The chain couples TRBV7-8 to TRBJ2-7; maybe TRBD2 (5 bases). V dropped 2 bases and J dropped 3 bases, with 11 bases sitting between them. The germline V gene encodes CDR1 SGHVS and CDR2 FQNEAQ. CDR3 length: 14 residues. Here the CDR3 reads CASSLSRGYYEQYF. DNA for the CDR3: TGTGCCAGCAGCTTATCACGGGGATACTACGAGCAGTACTTC.

This clonotype was counted between two and nine times. The chain combines TRBV30 with TRBJ2-5; D is perhaps TRBD1 or TRBD2 (6 bases each). Germline V lookup: CDR1 GTSNPN, CDR2 SVGIG (reference sequence). The CDR3 is 14 residues long. The V end lost 3 bases, the J end lost 1 base, and 12 bases lay between the germline ends. The CDR3 loop is CAWRKGGSQETQYF. CDR3 nucleotides: TGTGCCTGGAGAAAGGGGGGTAGCCAAGAGACCCAGTACTTC.

The table lists this clonotype with many counts. This chain joins TRBV29-1 and TRBJ1-3; D perhaps matches TRBD1 (5 bases). The V end lost 5 bases, the J end lost 3 bases, and 8 bases lay between the germline ends. The CDR3 covers 12 residues. The germline V gene has CDR1 SQVTM and CDR2 ANQGSEA. CDR3 nucleotides: TGCAGCGTTCGGGACGTTGGAAACACCATATATTTT. Translating gives CSVRDVGNTIYF.

This clonotype was observed a single time. The chain couples TRBV11-2 to TRBJ2-7; the D is unclear. Germline V gives CDR1 SGHAT, CDR2 FQNNGV. This CDR3 region has 15 residues. V gave up 3 bases and J gave up 2 bases, with 14 bases separating them. The CDR3 sequence is CASSFPRLEPYEQYF. DNA of the CDR3: TGTGCCAGCAGCTTCCCTAGACTGGAACCCTACGAGCAGTACTTC.

This clonotype was observed many times. The CDR3 sequence is CASSPQGGGLHEQYF. The CDR3 region has the DNA TGTGCCAGCAGTCCTCAGGGGGGAGGCCTTCACGAGCAGTACTTC. The chain combines TRBV6-2 or TRBV6-3 with TRBJ2-7, with a weak D call TRBD1 (7 bases). The ends were cut back, 5 bases at V and 5 bases at J, with 19 bases in the middle. The germline gives CDR1 MNHEY, CDR2 SVGEGT. The CDR3 is 15 amino acids.

In its sample, this clonotype was seen a few times. The V call is TRBV29-1, the J call TRBJ2-7, with D maybe TRBD1 (6 bases). The CDR3 is 15 amino acids. The germline V and J ends were trimmed by 4 bases and 6 bases, with 22 bases remaining between them. CDR1 SQVTM and CDR2 ANQGSEA come from the germline V gene. CDR3 bases: TGCAGCGTTGTTTGGCAGATGACAGGAGCTGGCGAGCAGTACTTC. Protein sequence: CSVVWQMTGAGEQYF.

The V call is TRBV15, the J call TRBJ1-2, with TRBD1 matching 9 bases. There are 16 residues in the CDR3. The trim removed 1 base at V and 0 bases at J, leaving 3 bases unmatched. Germline CDR1 is LNHNV and CDR2 is YYDKDF (reference sequence). CDR3 protein: CATSRGRTGANYGYTF. The DNA for the CDR3 is TGTGCCACCAGCAGAGGGAGGACAGGGGCTAACTATGGCTACACCTTC.

This clonotype was detected many times. This rearrangement joins TRBV5-1 to TRBJ2-7; D uncertain. Trimming took 0 bases from V and 3 from J, leaving 7 bases between them. Per the germline V gene, CDR1 is SGHRS and CDR2 is YFSETQ. This CDR3 has 13 residues. CDR3 region: CASSLAFHYEQYF. The CDR3 nucleotides read TGCGCCAGCAGCTTGGCCTTCCACTACGAGCAGTACTTC.

This clonotype was counted ten times or more. This sequence joins TRBV28 and TRBJ2-7, with 9 bases lining up with TRBD1. Per the germline V gene, CDR1 is MDHEN and CDR2 is SYDVKM. Trimming at V came to 3 bases and at J to 6 bases, leaving 3 bases not matched to a gene. This CDR3 spans 13 amino acids. CDR3 bases: TGTGCCAGCAGTTTTACAGGGGGCCGCGAGCAGTACTTC. Translation gives CASSFTGGREQYF.

This clonotype was counted many times. The chain is built from TRBV4-3 and TRBJ2-4, with 9 bases fitting TRBD1. Germline V gene sequence: CDR1 LGHNA, CDR2 YSLEER. The trim removed 0 bases at V and 2 bases at J, leaving 8 bases unmatched. This CDR3 comprises 18 residues. CDR3 in DNA: TGCGCCAGCAGCCAAGAAACGCGCGACAGGGGGACCAAAAACATTCAGTACTTC. Translated: CASSQETRDRGTKNIQYF.

This clonotype was observed many times. In nucleotides, the CDR3 is TGCGCCAGCAGCTTCGAAGGGATGGAAGGCTACACCTTC. Translating it yields CASSFEGMEGYTF. This chain links TRBV5-1 with TRBJ1-2; no firm D call. The CDR3 loop spans 13 amino acids. Germline V gives CDR1 SGHRS, CDR2 YFSETQ. The V end lost 2 bases, the J end lost 8 bases, and 13 bases lay between the germline ends.

The V gene is TRBV12-3 or TRBV12-4, the J gene TRBJ2-2; perhaps D is TRBD1 or TRBD2 (5 bases each). Trimming took off 8 bases at V and 3 bases at J, with 22 bases between the two ends. This CDR3 spans 17 amino acids. The CDR3 region is CASGPGRRQVYTGELFF. In DNA form, the CDR3 reads TGTGCCAGCGGTCCGGGACGGCGGCAGGTTTACACCGGGGAGCTGTTTTTT.

In its sample, this clonotype was seen many times. The chain employs TRBV5-5 and TRBJ1-1, with D uncertain. This CDR3 has 16 residues. The germline V gene has CDR1 SGHKS and CDR2 YYEKEE (reference sequence). The V end lost 6 bases, the J end lost 1 base, and 19 bases lay between the germline ends. CDR3 in amino acids: CASTLVEVYGNTEAFF. The CDR3 bases are TGTGCCAGCACCCTGGTCGAGGTATACGGGAACACTGAAGCTTTCTTT.